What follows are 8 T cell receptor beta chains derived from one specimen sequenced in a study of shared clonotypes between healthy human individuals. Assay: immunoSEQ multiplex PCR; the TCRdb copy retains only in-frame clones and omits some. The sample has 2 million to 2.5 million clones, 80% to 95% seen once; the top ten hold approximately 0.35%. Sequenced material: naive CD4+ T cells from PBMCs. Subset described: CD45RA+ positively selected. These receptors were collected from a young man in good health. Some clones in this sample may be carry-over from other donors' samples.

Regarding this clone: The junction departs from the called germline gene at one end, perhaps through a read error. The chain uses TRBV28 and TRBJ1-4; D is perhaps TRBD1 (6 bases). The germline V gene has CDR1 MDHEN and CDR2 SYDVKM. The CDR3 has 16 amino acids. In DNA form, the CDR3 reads TGTGCCAGCAGTCCCATGGGTAGGGGGTCTAAGGAAAAACTGTTTTTT. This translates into CASSPMGRGSKEKLFF.

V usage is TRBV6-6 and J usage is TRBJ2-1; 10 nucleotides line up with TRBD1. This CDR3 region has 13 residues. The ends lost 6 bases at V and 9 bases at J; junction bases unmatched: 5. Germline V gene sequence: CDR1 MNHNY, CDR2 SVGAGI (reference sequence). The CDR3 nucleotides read TGTGCCAGCAGCAGACAGGGGGCTTCTGAGCAGTTCTTC. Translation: CASSRQGASEQFF.

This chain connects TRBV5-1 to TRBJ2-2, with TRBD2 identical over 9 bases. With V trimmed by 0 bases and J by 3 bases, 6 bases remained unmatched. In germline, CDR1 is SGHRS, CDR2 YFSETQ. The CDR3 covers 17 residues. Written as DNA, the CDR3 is TGCGCCAGCAGCTTGGCCCAACTAGCGGGCGACACCGGGGAGCTGTTTTTT. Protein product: CASSLAQLAGDTGELFF.

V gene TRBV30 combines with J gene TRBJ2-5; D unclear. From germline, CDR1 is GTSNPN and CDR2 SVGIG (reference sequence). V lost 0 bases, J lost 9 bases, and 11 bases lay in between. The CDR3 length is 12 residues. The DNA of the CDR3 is TGTGCCTGGAGTGTGTCCCCCCAGGCCCAGTACTTC. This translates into CAWSVSPQAQYF.

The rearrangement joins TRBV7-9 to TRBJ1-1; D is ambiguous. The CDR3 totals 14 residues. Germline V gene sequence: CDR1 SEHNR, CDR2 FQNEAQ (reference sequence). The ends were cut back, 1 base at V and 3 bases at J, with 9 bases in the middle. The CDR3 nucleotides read TGTGCCAGCAGCTTAGGTACGGGATACACTGAAGCTTTCTTT. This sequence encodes CASSLGTGYTEAFF.

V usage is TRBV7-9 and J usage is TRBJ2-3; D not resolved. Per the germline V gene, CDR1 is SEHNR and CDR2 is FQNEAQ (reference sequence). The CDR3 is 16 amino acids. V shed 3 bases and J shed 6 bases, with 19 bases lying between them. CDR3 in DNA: TGTGCCAGCAGCTTTAGAGGACGGCGACCCCCGGATACGCAGTATTTT. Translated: CASSFRGRRPPDTQYF.

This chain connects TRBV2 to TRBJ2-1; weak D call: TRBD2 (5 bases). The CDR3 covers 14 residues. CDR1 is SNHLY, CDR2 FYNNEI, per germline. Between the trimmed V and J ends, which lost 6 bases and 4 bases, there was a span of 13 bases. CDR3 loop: CASRGGGMYNEQFF. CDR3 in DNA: TGTGCCAGCAGGGGCGGAGGAATGTACAATGAGCAGTTCTTC.

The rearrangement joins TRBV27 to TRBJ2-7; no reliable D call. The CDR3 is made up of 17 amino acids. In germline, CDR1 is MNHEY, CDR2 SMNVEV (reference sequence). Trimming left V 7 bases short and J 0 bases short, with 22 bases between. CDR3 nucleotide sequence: TGTGCCAGCACCCAAAGGGCAGATTCTATGCTCTCCTACGAGCAGTACTTC. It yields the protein CASTQRADSMLSYEQYF.